This record concerns one T cell receptor (beta chain) sequence. The CDR3 is 16 amino acids. Trimming took off 0 bases at V and 5 bases at J, with 13 bases between the two ends. CDR1 LGHNT and CDR2 FRNRAP come from the germline V gene. The sample is drawn from a study of OX40 agonist ivuxolimab in advanced cancers. Study-level background: Each patient was given ivuxolimab into a vein every 2 weeks, at 0.01 to 10 mg/kg.

The protocol was immunoSEQ multiplex PCR, while the TCRdb copy is restricted to in-frame clones and leaves out a portion. Among some 8,200 clones listed, roughly 85% were seen once. At cycle 4 day 1, cycle 7 day 1, and baseline, blood was sampled. The receptor was isolated from an adult with an advanced solid tumor such as melanoma, head and neck, liver or kidney cancer. The source material was CD4+ or CD8+ T cells sorted from blood, sampled in a trial of the OX40 agonist ivuxolimab. V is TRBV12-5 and J is TRBJ2-2; either TRBD1 or TRBD2 may supply D (5 bases each). The DNA for the CDR3 is TGTGCTAGTGGTTTGGTACGTCAGGGCGGGACCGGGGAGCTGTTTTTT. It specifies CASGLVRQGGTGELFF. Full variable domain (outside the CDR3, taken from reference TRBV12-5 and TRBJ2-2): DARVTQTPRHKVTEMGQEVTMRCQPILGHNTVFWYRQTMMQGLELLAYFRNRAPLDDSGMPKDRFSAEMPDATLATLKIQPSEPRDSAVYFCASGLVRQGGTGELFFGEGSRLTVL.